This T cell receptor (beta chain) was profiled in a study of blood T cell repertoires in COVID-19. Overall study context: From T cells, B-cell-depleted T cells, or PBMCs came the material, which was cDNA or gDNA.

The germline CDR1 and CDR2 sequences are SGHAT and FQNNGV. The length of the CDR3 is 18 residues. Trimming pared 2 bases from V and 2 bases from J, leaving 20 bases between. Data came from immunoSEQ multiplex PCR; TCRdb stores just in-frame clones and leaves some out. The repertoire holds 200,000 or so clones, with about nine tenths as singletons. The sample taken for sequencing was peripheral blood. The rearrangement links TRBV11-2 to TRBJ2-3; D is perhaps TRBD2 (6 bases). This receptor was taken from a woman aged 70 to 79 with acute or convalescent COVID-19. CDR3 loop: CASSLSSYGRTNTDTQYF. CDR3 bases: TGTGCCAGCAGCTTAAGCTCCTATGGGCGGACTAACACAGATACGCAGTATTTT.